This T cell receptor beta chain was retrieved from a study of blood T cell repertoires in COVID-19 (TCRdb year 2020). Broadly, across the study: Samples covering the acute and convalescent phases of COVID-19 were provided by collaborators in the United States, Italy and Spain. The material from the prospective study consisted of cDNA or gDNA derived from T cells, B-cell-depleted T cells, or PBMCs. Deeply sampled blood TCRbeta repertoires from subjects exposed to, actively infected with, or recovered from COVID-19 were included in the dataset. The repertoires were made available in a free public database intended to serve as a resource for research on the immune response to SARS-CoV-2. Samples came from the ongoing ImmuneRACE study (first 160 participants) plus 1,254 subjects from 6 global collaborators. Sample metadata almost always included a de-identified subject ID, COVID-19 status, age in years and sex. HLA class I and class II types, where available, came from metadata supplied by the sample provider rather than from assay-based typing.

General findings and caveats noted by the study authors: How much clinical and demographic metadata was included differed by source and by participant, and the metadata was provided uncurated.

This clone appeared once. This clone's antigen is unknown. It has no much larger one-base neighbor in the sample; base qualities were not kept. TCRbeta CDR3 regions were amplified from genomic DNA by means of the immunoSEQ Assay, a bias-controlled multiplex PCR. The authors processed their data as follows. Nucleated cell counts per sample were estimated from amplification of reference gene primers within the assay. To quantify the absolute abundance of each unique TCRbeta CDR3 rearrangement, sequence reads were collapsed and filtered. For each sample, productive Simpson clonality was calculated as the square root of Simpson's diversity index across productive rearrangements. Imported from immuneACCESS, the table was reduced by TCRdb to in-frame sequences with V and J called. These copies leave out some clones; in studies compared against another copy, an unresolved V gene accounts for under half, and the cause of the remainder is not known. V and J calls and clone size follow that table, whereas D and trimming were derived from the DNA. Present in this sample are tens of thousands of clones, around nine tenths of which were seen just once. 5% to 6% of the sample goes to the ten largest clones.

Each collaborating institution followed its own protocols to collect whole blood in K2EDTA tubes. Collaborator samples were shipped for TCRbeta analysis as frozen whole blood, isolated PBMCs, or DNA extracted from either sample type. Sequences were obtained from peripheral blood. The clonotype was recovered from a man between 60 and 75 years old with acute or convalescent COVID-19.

The nucleotides read TGTGCCAGCAGCTCACAGGGGGTCTATGGCTACACCTTC. This is translated as CASSSQGVYGYTF. The V and J genes are TRBV7-2 and TRBJ1-2; a stretch of 8 junction bases matches TRBD1. Germline trimming: 4 bases from V, 4 bases from J; junction bases outside gene matches: 2. The CDR3 has 13 amino acids, counting the end cysteine and phenylalanine. Only CDR3 DNA remains: 39 bases, in frame from the first base. From a lookup of the germline V gene, CDR1 and CDR2 are SGHTA and FQGNSA. With the portions outside the CDR3 filled from the reference TRBV7-2 and TRBJ1-2 genes, the complete variable region becomes GAGVSQSPSNKVTEKGKDVELRCDPISGHTALYWYRQSLGQGLEFLIYFQGNSAPDKSGLPSDRFSAERTGGSVSTLTIQRTQQEDSAVYLCASSSQGVYGYTFGSGTRLTVV.